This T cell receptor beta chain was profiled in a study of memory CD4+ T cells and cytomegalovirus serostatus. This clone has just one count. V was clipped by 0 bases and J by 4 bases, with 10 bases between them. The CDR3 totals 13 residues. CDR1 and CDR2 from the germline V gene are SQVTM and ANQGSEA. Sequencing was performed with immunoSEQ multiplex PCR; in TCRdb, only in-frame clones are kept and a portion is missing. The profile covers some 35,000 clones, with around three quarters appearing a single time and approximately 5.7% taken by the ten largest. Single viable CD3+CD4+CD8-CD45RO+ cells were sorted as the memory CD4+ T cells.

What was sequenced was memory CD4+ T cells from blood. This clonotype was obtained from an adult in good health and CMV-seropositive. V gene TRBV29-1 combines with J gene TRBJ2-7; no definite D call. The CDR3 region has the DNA TGCAGCGTTGAAGAGTTCGGCAGGTACGAGCAGTACTTC. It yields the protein CSVEEFGRYEQYF.